This TCR beta chain appears in the sequencing data of a study of human versus mouse CDR3 diversity and MHC coevolution. This CDR3 has 15 residues. V was shortened by 0 bases and J by 5 bases, with 14 bases between the two germline ends. Per the germline V gene, CDR1 is SGHTS and CDR2 is YDEGEE. Clones were sequenced by immunoSEQ multiplex PCR, and TCRdb holds only the in-frame ones, with some missing. The profile covers fewer than 100,000 clones, with 93% appearing a single time and 1.3% to 1.5% taken by the ten largest. The chain employs TRBV5-8 and TRBJ1-1; TRBD1 is a possible D gene (5 bases). The TCR sequence derives from a person aged 30 to 70 in good health. The sequenced sample consisted of naive CD4+ T cells from blood. Stated subset: CD45RO-negative CD62L-positive naive CD4 T cells. The CDR3 reads CASSLGWTGGTEAFF. The CDR3 DNA reads TGTGCCAGCAGCTTGGGATGGACCGGGGGGACTGAAGCTTTCTTT.